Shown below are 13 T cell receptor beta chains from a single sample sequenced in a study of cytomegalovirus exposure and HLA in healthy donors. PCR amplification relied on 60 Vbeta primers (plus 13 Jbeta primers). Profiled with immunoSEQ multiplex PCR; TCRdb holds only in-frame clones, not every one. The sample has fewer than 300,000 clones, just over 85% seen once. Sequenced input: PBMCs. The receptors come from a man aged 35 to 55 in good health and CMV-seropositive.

CDR3 sequence: CASSPEGLATDTQYF. CDR3 nucleotides: TGCGCCAGCAGCCCCGAGGGCCTAGCTACAGATACGCAGTATTTT. The chain couples TRBV5-1 to TRBJ2-3, with TRBD2 as a possible D gene (5 bases). The V gene's germline CDR1 is SGHRS and CDR2 YFSETQ. The CDR3 is made up of 15 amino acids. Trimming removed 4 bases from V and 3 bases from J, with 15 bases in between.

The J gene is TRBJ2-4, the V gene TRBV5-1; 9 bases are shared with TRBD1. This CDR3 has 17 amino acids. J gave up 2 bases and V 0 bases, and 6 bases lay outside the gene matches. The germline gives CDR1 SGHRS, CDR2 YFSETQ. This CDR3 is CASSLGPGQGPKNIQYF. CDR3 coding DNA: TGCGCCAGCAGCTTGGGTCCGGGACAGGGTCCCAAAAACATTCAGTACTTC.

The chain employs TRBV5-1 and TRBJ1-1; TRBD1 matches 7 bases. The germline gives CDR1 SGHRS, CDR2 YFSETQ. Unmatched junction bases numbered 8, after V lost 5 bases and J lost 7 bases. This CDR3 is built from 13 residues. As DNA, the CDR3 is TGCGCCAGCAGTCCACAGGGGCCGATTGAAGCTTTCTTT. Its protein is CASSPQGPIEAFF.

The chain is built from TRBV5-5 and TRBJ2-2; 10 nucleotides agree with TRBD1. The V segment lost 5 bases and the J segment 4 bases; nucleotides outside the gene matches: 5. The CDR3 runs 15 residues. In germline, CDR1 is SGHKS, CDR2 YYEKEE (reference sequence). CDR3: CASRHRTGGTGELFF. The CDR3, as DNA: TGTGCCAGCAGGCACAGGACAGGGGGCACCGGGGAGCTGTTTTTT.

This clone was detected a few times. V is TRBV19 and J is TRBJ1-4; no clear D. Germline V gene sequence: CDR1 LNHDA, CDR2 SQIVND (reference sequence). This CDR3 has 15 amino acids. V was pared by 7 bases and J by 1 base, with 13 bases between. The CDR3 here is CASMEEGETNEKLFF. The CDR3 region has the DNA TGTGCCAGTATGGAGGAAGGTGAAACTAATGAAAAACTGTTTTTT.

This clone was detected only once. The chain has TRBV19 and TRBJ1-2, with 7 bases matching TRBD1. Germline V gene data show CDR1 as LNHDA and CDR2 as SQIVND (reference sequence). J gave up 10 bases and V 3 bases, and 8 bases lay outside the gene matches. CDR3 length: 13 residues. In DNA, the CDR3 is TGTGCCAGTAGTATTGCGGCAGGGGGAGACTACACCTTC. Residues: CASSIAAGGDYTF. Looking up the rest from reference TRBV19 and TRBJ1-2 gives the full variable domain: DGGITQSPKYLFRKEGQNVTLSCEQNLNHDAMYWYRQDPGQGLRLIYYSQIVNDFQKGDIAEGYSVSREKKESFPLTVTSAQKNPTAFYLCASSIAAGGDYTFGSGTRLTVV.

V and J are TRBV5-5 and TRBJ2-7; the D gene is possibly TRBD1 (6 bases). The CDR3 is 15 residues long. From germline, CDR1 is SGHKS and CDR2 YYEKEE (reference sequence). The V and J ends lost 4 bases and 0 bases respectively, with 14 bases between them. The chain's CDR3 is CASSAGQRSSYEQYF. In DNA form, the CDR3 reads TGTGCCAGCAGCGCCGGACAGCGATCCTCCTACGAGCAGTACTTC. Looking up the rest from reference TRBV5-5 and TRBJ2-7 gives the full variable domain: DAGVTQSPTHLIKTRGQQVTLRCSPISGHKSVSWYQQVLGQGPQFIFQYYEKEERGRGNFPDRFSARQFPNYSSELNVNALLLGDSALYLCASSAGQRSSYEQYFGPGTRLTVT.

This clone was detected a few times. The CDR3 loop reads CASSLGTGGLNTEAFF. The DNA of the CDR3 is TGTGCCAGCAGCTTAGGTACGGGAGGGCTGAACACTGAAGCTTTCTTT. The chain links TRBV7-6 to TRBJ1-1; D remains unclear. The CDR3 is 16 amino acids. V was pared by 1 base and J by 0 bases, with 12 bases between. Per the germline V gene, CDR1 is SGHVS and CDR2 is FNYEAQ.

The CDR3 DNA is TGTGCCAGCTCACCATCGGGACAGAAACCCTACGAGCAGTACTTC. Amino acids: CASSPSGQKPYEQYF. This sequence joins TRBV18 and TRBJ2-7, with 7 bases identical to TRBD1. V gave up 2 bases and J gave up 2 bases; unmatched junction bases: 6. Germline V lookup: CDR1 KGHSH, CDR2 LQKENI. The CDR3 totals 15 residues.

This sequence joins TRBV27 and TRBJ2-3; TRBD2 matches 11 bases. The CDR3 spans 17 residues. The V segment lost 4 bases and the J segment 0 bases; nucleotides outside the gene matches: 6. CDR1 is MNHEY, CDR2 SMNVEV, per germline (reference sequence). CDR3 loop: CASSYTRLAGSTDTQYF. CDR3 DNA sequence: TGTGCCAGCAGTTATACGAGACTAGCGGGAAGCACAGATACGCAGTATTTT.

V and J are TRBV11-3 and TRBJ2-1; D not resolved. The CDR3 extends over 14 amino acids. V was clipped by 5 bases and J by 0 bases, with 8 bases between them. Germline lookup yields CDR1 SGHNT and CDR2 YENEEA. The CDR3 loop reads CASSPTGSYNEQFF. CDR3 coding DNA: TGTGCCAGCAGCCCTACGGGCTCCTACAATGAGCAGTTCTTC.

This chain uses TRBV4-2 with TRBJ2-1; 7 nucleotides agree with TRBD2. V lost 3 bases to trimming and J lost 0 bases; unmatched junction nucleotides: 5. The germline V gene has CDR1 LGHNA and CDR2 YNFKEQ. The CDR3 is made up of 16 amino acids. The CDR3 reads CASSQAAGASYNEQFF. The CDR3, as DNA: TGTGCCAGCAGCCAGGCGGCGGGAGCCTCCTACAATGAGCAGTTCTTC.

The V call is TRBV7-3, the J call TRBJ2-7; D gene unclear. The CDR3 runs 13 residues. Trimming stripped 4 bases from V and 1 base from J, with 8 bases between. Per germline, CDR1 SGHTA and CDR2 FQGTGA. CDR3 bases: TGTGCCAGCAGCTCACAGCCATCCTACGAGCAGTACTTC. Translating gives CASSSQPSYEQYF.